Below, 9 T cell receptor beta chains from the same sample are listed, as sequenced in a study of cytomegalovirus exposure and HLA in healthy donors. Amplification used 60 Vbeta primers and 13 Jbeta primers. TCRdb keeps only in-frame clones here, not all; method: immunoSEQ multiplex PCR. The sample has around 110,000 clones; about 68% are singletons. The sequenced sample consisted of PBMCs. The receptor source for this set is a woman aged 35 to 49 in good health and CMV-seropositive.

The chain couples TRBV2 to TRBJ2-2; D possibly corresponds to TRBD1 (6 bases). CDR1 SNHLY and CDR2 FYNNEI come from the germline V gene. The CDR3 length is 15 residues. The V end was cut by 3 bases, the J end by 1 base, with 9 bases between. As DNA, the CDR3 is TGTGCCAGCAGTGACCAGGGGCTGAACACCGGGGAGCTGTTTTTT. This codes for CASSDQGLNTGELFF.

This chain uses TRBV6-5 with TRBJ2-3; TRBD2 matches 10 bases. Germline CDR1 and CDR2: MNHEY and SVGAGI. This CDR3 has 16 amino acids. With V trimmed by 4 bases and J by 4 bases, 8 bases remained unmatched. The CDR3 sequence is CASSCRSGRAPDTQYF. CDR3 bases: TGTGCCAGCAGTTGCAGAAGCGGGAGGGCCCCAGATACGCAGTATTTT.

Note on this clone: Germline is not matched at one junction end, which may reflect a read error. The J gene is TRBJ1-6, the V gene TRBV7-9; D is perhaps TRBD1 (6 bases). The CDR3 runs to 15 residues. The germline CDR1 and CDR2 sequences are SEHNR and FQNEAQ (reference sequence). As DNA, the CDR3 is TGTTCCAGCAGCTTAATCGACAGGAGGAATTCACCCCTCCACTTT. Its translation: CSSSLIDRRNSPLHF. The full variable domain, completed using reference TRBV7-9 and TRBJ1-6, is DTGVSQNPRHKITKRGQNVTFRCDPISEHNRLYWYRQTLGQGPEFLTYFQNEAQLEKSRLLSDRFSAERPKGSFSTLEIQRTEQGDSAMYLCSSSLIDRRNSPLHFGNGTRLTVT.

This chain links TRBV30 with TRBJ2-7, with TRBD2 matching over 10 bases. V shed 2 bases, J shed 4 bases, and the junction held 8 bases outside the gene matches. CDR1 and CDR2 from the germline V gene are GTSNPN and SVGIG (reference sequence). The CDR3 spans 15 residues. CDR3 coding DNA: TGTGCCTGGAGTCTGAGCGGGAGGGCCAAGTACGAGCAGTACTTC. This gives the protein CAWSLSGRAKYEQYF.

V and J are TRBV7-2 and TRBJ2-3; 8 bases are a match to TRBD2. J was trimmed by 1 base and V by 7 bases; bases with no gene match: 10. This CDR3 is 16 amino acids long. Germline assignment: CDR1 SGHTA and CDR2 FQGNSA. This CDR3 reads CASTDDRRGGTDTQYF. Here the CDR3 DNA reads TGTGCCAGCACCGATGACCGGCGGGGGGGCACAGATACGCAGTATTTT.

The chain links TRBV9 to TRBJ2-1; 7 nucleotides agree with TRBD2. After removal of 4 bases from V and 8 bases from J, the junction contained 12 bases not matched to a gene. Germline CDR1 SGDLS, CDR2 YYNGEE. This CDR3 spans 15 amino acids. The CDR3 here is CASSPGLGTRDEQFF. In nucleotides, the CDR3 is TGTGCCAGCAGCCCTGGACTAGGGACGAGGGATGAGCAGTTCTTC.

V usage is TRBV6-5 and J usage is TRBJ2-5; 14 bases agree with TRBD2. Germline V gene lookup returns CDR1 MNHEY and CDR2 SVGAGI. CDR3 length: 15 amino acids. V lost 5 bases, J lost 5 bases, and 4 bases stayed unmatched. CDR3 loop: CASSGTSGGYETQYF. CDR3 nucleotide sequence: TGTGCCAGCAGTGGGACTAGCGGGGGATACGAGACCCAGTACTTC.

A single count supports this clone. CDR3 region: CASSQDQAGYYGYTF. The CDR3 DNA sequence: TGCGCCAGCAGCCAAGATCAGGCGGGGTACTATGGCTACACCTTC. This rearrangement joins TRBV4-3 to TRBJ1-2, with unresolved D. This CDR3 spans 15 amino acids. Germline V lookup: CDR1 LGHNA, CDR2 YSLEER. Trimming cost V 0 bases and J 3 bases, with 11 bases left between them.

The CDR3 loop is CASSQRRILAFRSDEQFF. The CDR3 nucleotides read TGCGCCAGCAGCCAAAGGAGGATTCTAGCCTTTCGCTCCGATGAGCAGTTCTTC. The V call is TRBV4-3, the J call TRBJ2-1; TRBD2 is a possible D gene (5 bases). The germline gives CDR1 LGHNA, CDR2 YSLEER. Deletions cut 2 bases from V and 8 bases from J, with 25 bases between. This CDR3 contains 18 residues.